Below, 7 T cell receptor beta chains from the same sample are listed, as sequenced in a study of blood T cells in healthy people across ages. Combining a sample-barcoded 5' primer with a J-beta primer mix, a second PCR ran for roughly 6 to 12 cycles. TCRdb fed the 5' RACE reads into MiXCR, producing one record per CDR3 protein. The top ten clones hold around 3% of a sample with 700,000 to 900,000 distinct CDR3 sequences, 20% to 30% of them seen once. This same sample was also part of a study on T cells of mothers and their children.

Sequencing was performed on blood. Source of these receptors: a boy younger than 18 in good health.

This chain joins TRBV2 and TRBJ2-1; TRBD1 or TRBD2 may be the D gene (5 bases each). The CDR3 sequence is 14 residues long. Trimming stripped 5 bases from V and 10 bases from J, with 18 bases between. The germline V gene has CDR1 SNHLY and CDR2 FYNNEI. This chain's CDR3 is CASSPFSPREEQFF. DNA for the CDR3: TGTGCCAGCAGTCCGTTTTCACCCAGGGAGGAGCAGTTCTTC.

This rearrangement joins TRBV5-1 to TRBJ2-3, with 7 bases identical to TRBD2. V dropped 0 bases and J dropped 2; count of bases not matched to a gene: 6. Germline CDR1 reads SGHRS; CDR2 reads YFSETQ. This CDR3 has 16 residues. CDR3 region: CASSLEAGRVTDTQYF. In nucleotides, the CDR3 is TGCGCCAGCAGCTTGGAAGCGGGGAGAGTCACAGATACGCAGTATTTT.

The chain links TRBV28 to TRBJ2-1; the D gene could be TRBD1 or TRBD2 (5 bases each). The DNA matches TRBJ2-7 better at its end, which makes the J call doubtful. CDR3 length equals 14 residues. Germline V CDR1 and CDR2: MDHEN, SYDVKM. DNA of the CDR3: TGTGCCAGCAGAGAGGGGACGGAATCCTACGAGCAGTACTTC. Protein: CASREGTESYEQYF.

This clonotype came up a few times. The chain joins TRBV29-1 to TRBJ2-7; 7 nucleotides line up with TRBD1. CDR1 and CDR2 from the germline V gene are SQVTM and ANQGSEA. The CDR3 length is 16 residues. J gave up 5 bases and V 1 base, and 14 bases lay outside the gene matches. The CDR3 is CSVEGIGDSGLHEQYF. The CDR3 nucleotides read TGCAGCGTTGAAGGTATAGGGGACAGTGGGCTTCACGAGCAGTACTTC.

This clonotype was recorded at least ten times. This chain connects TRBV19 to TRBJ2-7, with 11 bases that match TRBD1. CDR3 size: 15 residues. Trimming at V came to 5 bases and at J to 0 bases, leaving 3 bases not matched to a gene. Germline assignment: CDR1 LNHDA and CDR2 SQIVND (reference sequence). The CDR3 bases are TGTGCCAGTAGTGCGGGGACAGGGGGCTCCTACGAGCAGTACTTC. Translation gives CASSAGTGGSYEQYF. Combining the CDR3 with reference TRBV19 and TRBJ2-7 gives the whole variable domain DGGITQSPKYLFRKEGQNVTLSCEQNLNHDAMYWYRQDPGQGLRLIYYSQIVNDFQKGDIAEGYSVSREKKESFPLTVTSAQKNPTAFYLCASSAGTGGSYEQYFGPGTRLTVT.

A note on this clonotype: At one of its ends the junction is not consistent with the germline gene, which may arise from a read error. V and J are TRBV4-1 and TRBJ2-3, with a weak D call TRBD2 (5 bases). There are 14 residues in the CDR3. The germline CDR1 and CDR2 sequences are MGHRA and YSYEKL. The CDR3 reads CASSQVASPDPQYF. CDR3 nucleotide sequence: TGCGCCAGCAGCCAAGTGGCTAGCCCAGATCCGCAGTATTTT.

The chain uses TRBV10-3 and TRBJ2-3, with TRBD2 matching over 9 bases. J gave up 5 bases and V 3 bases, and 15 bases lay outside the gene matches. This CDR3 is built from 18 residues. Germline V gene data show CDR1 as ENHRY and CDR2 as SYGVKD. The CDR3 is CAISDPGLAGSDGDTQYF. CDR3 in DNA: TGTGCCATCAGTGATCCTGGGCTAGCGGGGTCCGATGGAGATACGCAGTATTTT.